Shown below are 10 T cell receptor beta chains from a single sample sequenced in a study of regulatory T cells in long-lasting Graves disease. Sequencing libraries for TCR beta were prepared with iRepertoire HTBI primers and Arm-PCR of CDR3 regions. One entry per CDR3 protein results from TCRdb running MiXCR on the multiplex PCR reads. The table has a few hundred thousand distinct CDR3 sequences, 15% seen once; the top ten hold 7.8%. Time point denoted: newly diagnosed GD, antithyroid drugs for less than 3 months. RNA from PBMCs was the source of the TCR library. This sample was also put to use in a study of T cells in Graves' hyperthyroidism and ophthalmopathy.

The sequenced sample was peripheral blood mononuclear cells (PBMCs), obtained at new diagnosis, from a patient treated with antithyroid drugs. The source is a woman in her thirties or forties with Graves disease.

There are a few counts of this clonotype. V usage is TRBV20-1 and J usage is TRBJ2-7; 9 bases are shared with TRBD2. The CDR3 runs to 14 residues. V trimming: 0 bases; J trimming: 6 bases; junction bases outside the gene matches: 6. Per the germline V gene, CDR1 is DFQATT and CDR2 is SNEGSKA (reference sequence). Here the CDR3 reads CSARDFLRGGEQYF. The CDR3 DNA follows: TGCAGTGCTAGAGATTTTTTGCGGGGGGGCGAGCAGTACTTC.

This clonotype was picked up many times. CDR3 sequence: CASSLGRANTGELFF. CDR3 nucleotides: TGTGCCAGCAGCTTAGGGAGGGCGAACACCGGGGAGCTGTTTTTT. V gene TRBV11-2 combines with J gene TRBJ2-2; a possible D gene is TRBD2 (6 bases). Between the trimmed V and J ends, which lost 1 base and 0 bases, there was a span of 6 bases. Germline lookup yields CDR1 SGHAT and CDR2 FQNNGV. This CDR3 comprises 15 residues.

This clonotype was picked up many times. The chain uses TRBV7-3 and TRBJ2-5, with D perhaps TRBD2 (6 bases). Between the trimmed V and J ends, which lost 2 bases and 1 base, there was a span of 14 bases. Germline V gives CDR1 SGHTA, CDR2 FQGTGA. The CDR3 sequence is 16 residues long. CDR3 sequence (DNA): TGTGCCAGCAGCTTATACCCTAGCGCGATCCAAGAGACCCAGTACTTC. Translated, it gives CASSLYPSAIQETQYF.

At least ten counts were recorded for this clonotype. V usage is TRBV2 and J usage is TRBJ2-3, with D maybe TRBD1 (6 bases). V lost 5 bases, J lost 1 base, and 10 bases lay in between. The CDR3 covers 14 residues. Germline V lookup: CDR1 SNHLY, CDR2 FYNNEI. This CDR3 is CASSQAGGTDTQYF. In nucleotides, the CDR3 is TGTGCCAGCAGTCAGGCAGGGGGCACAGATACGCAGTATTTT.

The sample holds many counts of this clonotype. The chain is built from TRBV12-3 or TRBV12-4 and TRBJ2-2; 12 positions agree with TRBD2. The CDR3 covers 16 residues. The V segment lost 1 base and the J segment 6 bases; nucleotides outside the gene matches: 3. This CDR3 reads CASSLGPSGRAGELFF. The CDR3 DNA reads TGTGCCAGCAGTTTAGGTCCTAGCGGGAGGGCCGGGGAGCTGTTTTTT.

This clonotype was found a few times. The genes are TRBV19 and TRBJ1-2, with 7 nucleotides matching TRBD1. The CDR3 runs 13 residues. J was trimmed by 4 bases and V by 4 bases; bases with no gene match: 3. Germline assignment: CDR1 LNHDA and CDR2 SQIVND (reference sequence). In nucleotides, the CDR3 is TGTGCCAGTAGTAACAGGGGTACCTATGGCTACACCTTC. Its protein is CASSNRGTYGYTF.

This clonotype came up many times. CDR3 amino acids: CASSPTGTASYEQYF. In nucleotides, the CDR3 is TGCGCCAGCAGCCCTACCGGGACAGCCTCCTACGAGCAGTACTTC. The chain carries TRBV5-1 and TRBJ2-7; 7 bases are a match to TRBD1. With 4 bases clipped from V and 0 bases from J, the junction kept 7 bases outside the gene matches. In germline, CDR1 is SGHRS, CDR2 YFSETQ. CDR3 size: 15 residues.

V is TRBV7-9 and J is TRBJ1-2; unclear D gene. The length of the CDR3 is 14 residues. V lost 4 bases and J 7 bases, leaving 16 bases between the germline ends. Germline values: CDR1 SEHNR, CDR2 FQNEAQ (reference sequence). CDR3 bases: TGTGCCAGCAGCTCAGCCGGGTCTTCTCGTGGCTACACCTTC. Amino acid sequence: CASSSAGSSRGYTF. Supplemented by reference TRBV7-9 and TRBJ1-2, the full variable domain reads DTGVSQNPRHKITKRGQNVTFRCDPISEHNRLYWYRQTLGQGPEFLTYFQNEAQLEKSRLLSDRFSAERPKGSFSTLEIQRTEQGDSAMYLCASSSAGSSRGYTFGSGTRLTVV.

In this sample, this clonotype turned up a few times. The chain links TRBV7-8 to TRBJ2-7; 9 bases agree with TRBD1. Germline V CDR1 and CDR2: SGHVS, FQNEAQ. This CDR3 contains 14 residues. The V and J ends lost 5 bases and 5 bases, in that order; junction bases with no gene match: 7. The CDR3 DNA is TGTGCCAGCAGCCTCCGGGACAGGGATGACGAGCAGTACTTC. Protein sequence: CASSLRDRDDEQYF.

The rearrangement links TRBV20-1 to TRBJ2-2; 9 nucleotides agree with TRBD1. The CDR3 is made up of 17 amino acids. Germline V gives CDR1 DFQATT, CDR2 SNEGSKA (reference sequence). Trimming at V came to 1 base and at J to 6 bases, leaving 12 bases not matched to a gene. This CDR3 reads CSARVSGTGSYAGELFF. CDR3 bases: TGCAGTGCTAGAGTATCGGGGACAGGGAGTTATGCCGGGGAGCTGTTTTTT.